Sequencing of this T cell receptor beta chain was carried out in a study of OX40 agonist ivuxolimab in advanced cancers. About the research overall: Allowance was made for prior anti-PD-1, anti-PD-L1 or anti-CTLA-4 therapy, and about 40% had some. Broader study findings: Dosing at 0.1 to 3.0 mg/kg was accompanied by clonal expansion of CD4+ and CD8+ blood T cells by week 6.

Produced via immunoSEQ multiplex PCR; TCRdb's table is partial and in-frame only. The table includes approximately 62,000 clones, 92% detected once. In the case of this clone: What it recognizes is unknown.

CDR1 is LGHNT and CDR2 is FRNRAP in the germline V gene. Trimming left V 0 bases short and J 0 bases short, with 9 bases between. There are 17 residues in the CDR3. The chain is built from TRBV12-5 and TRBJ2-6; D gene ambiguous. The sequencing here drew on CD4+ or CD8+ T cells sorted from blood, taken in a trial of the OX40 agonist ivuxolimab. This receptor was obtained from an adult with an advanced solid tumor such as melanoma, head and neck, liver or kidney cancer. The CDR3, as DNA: TGTGCTAGTGGTTTGGTACTTCTCAACTCTGGGGCCAACGTCCTGACTTTC. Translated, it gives CASGLVLLNSGANVLTF.